This T cell receptor beta chain was captured in a study of T cell responses to AZD1222 COVID-19 vaccine. Whole-study findings and limits: Following two doses of AZD1222, Spike-specific TCR breadth and depth rose. Regions 160-218 and 743-854 dominated among vaccine-associated CD4 TCRs spanning spike. In all cases, repertoires were sampled only after the peak T cell response. Among spike-specific TCRs, nearly half reportedly target unmutated variant regions.

Profiled with immunoSEQ multiplex PCR; TCRdb holds only in-frame clones, not every one. The sample carries about 140,000 clones, roughly 90% recorded once. Worth noting for this clone: What it binds is unknown.

CDR1 and CDR2 from the germline V gene are GTSNPN and SVGIG (reference sequence). V lost 4 bases, J lost 0 bases, and 15 bases lay in between. The CDR3 is made up of 16 amino acids. The source material was peripheral blood, sampled on day 0 of AZD1222 vaccination. This TCR was sampled from an adult in good health. The chain couples TRBV30 to TRBJ1-4; D is unresolved. Here the CDR3 DNA reads TGTGCCTGGATCGCTCCAGGCGGGACAACTAATGAAAAACTGTTTTTT. It translates to CAWIAPGGTTNEKLFF.